These 25 T cell receptor beta chains came from one sample sequenced in a study of Graves' ophthalmopathy and Graves' hyperthyroidism. Transcripts of RNA were the source for amplifying TCR beta CDR3 regions. The workflow started with a first-round RT-PCR run with HTBI primers and then moved on to a second-round multiplex PCR. TCRdb fed the multiplex PCR reads into MiXCR, producing one record per CDR3 protein. The profile covers 680,000 or so distinct CDR3 sequences, with over 20% appearing a single time and about 6.6% taken by the ten largest. The sequenced material came from peripheral blood. The receptor set was obtained from a woman aged 18 to 35 with stable Graves' hyperthyroidism. Some clones in this sample may be carry-over from other donors' samples.

The sample holds many counts of this clonotype. The chain couples TRBV7-2 to TRBJ1-1, with D unclear. Germline loops: CDR1 SGHTA, CDR2 FQGNSA. The V and J ends lost 6 bases and 10 bases respectively, with 12 bases between them. The CDR3 has 11 amino acids. The CDR3: CASRASSGAFF. In DNA, the CDR3 is TGTGCCAGCAGGGCGAGCTCTGGAGCTTTCTTT.

This clonotype was seen repeatedly, ten times or more. V usage is TRBV12-3 or TRBV12-4 and J usage is TRBJ2-5; D might be TRBD2 (6 bases). The CDR3 consists of 14 residues. Trimming removed 7 bases from V and 1 base from J, with 13 bases in between. The chain's CDR3 is CASTHRGFQETQYF. CDR3 bases: TGTGCCAGCACCCACCGGGGGTTCCAAGAGACCCAGTACTTC.

This clonotype was seen ten or more times. The chain uses TRBV11-2 and TRBJ2-2; weak D call: TRBD1 (5 bases). The CDR3 consists of 17 residues. CDR1 and CDR2 (germline): SGHAT, FQNNGV. V lost 5 bases to trimming and J lost 1 base, with 17 bases between them. CDR3 region: CASSPFYGHQNTGELFF. CDR3 DNA: TGTGCCAGCAGCCCTTTTTATGGACACCAGAACACCGGGGAGCTGTTTTTT. Supplemented by reference TRBV11-2 and TRBJ2-2, the full variable domain reads EAGVAQSPRYKIIEKRQSVAFWCNPISGHATLYWYQQILGQGPKLLIQFQNNGVVDDSQLPKDRFSAERLKGVDSTLKIQPAKLEDSAVYLCASSPFYGHQNTGELFFGEGSRLTVL.

This clonotype was recorded many times. The CDR3 reads CASSPKTGREDQAFF. The CDR3 coding sequence is TGTGCCAGCTCACCAAAGACAGGGCGGGAGGACCAAGCTTTCTTT. V usage is TRBV18 and J usage is TRBJ1-1; TRBD1 matches at 7 bases. With 2 bases clipped from V and 9 bases from J, the junction kept 12 bases outside the gene matches. Per germline, CDR1 KGHSH and CDR2 LQKENI. This CDR3 has 15 amino acids.

V usage is TRBV4-1 and J usage is TRBJ1-2; a possible D gene is TRBD1 (6 bases). CDR3 length: 14 amino acids. The germline gives CDR1 MGHRA, CDR2 YSYEKL. V was pared by 4 bases and J by 4 bases, with 13 bases between. This chain's CDR3 is CASSPRQDGYGYTF. CDR3 nucleotide sequence: TGCGCCAGCAGCCCTAGACAGGATGGCTATGGCTACACCTTC.

A few counts support this clonotype. The V call is TRBV5-1, the J call TRBJ2-2; D remains ambiguous. Germline CDR1 SGHRS, CDR2 YFSETQ. The CDR3 totals 16 residues. Trimming removed 0 bases at V and 1 base at J, with 10 bases between. The CDR3 DNA reads as TGCGCCAGCAGCTTGGGAGGACGCGGGAACACCGGGGAGCTGTTTTTT. As protein: CASSLGGRGNTGELFF.

At least ten counts were recorded for this clonotype. This chain connects TRBV6-2 or TRBV6-3 to TRBJ1-5, with D tentatively TRBD1 (5 bases). Germline lookup yields CDR1 MNHEY and CDR2 SVGEGT. With 5 bases removed from V and 4 bases from J, the gap between germline ends came to 21 bases. There are 17 residues in the CDR3. CDR3 amino acids: CASSGRAVRYRNQPQHF. CDR3 DNA: TGTGCCAGCAGTGGGCGAGCAGTCCGATACAGGAATCAGCCCCAGCATTTT.

This clonotype showed up just a few times. The chain joins TRBV28 to TRBJ1-2; D call uncertain. The germline CDR1 and CDR2 sequences are MDHEN and SYDVKM. This CDR3 region has 14 residues. The ends were cut back, 2 bases at V and 2 bases at J, with 9 bases in the middle. The CDR3 spells CASSLNRYNYGYTF. Here the CDR3 DNA reads TGTGCCAGCAGTTTAAATCGGTACAACTATGGCTACACCTTC.

This clonotype was seen a few times. CDR3 loop: CASGLWELSPETQYF. The CDR3 DNA sequence: TGTGCTAGTGGTTTGTGGGAGTTGTCTCCGGAGACCCAGTACTTC. V is TRBV12-5 and J is TRBJ2-5, with D possibly TRBD2 on 5 matching bases. The CDR3 runs to 15 residues. Germline-derived CDR1 and CDR2 are LGHNT and FRNRAP. Trimming removed 2 bases at V and 5 bases at J, with 15 bases between.

To note about this clonotype: A junction end diverges from the germline sequence, so it may reflect a read error. The chain couples TRBV2 to TRBJ2-7; tentative D call: TRBD1 (6 bases). The CDR3 runs 16 residues. Germline CDR1 SNHLY, CDR2 FYNNEI. CDR3 sequence (DNA): TGTGCCAGCAGTAGGAGGACAGCGGCGAGCTCCTACGATCAGTACTTC. Protein: CASSRRTAASSYDQYF.

The V gene is TRBV27, the J gene TRBJ2-5; maybe TRBD2 (5 bases). Germline V CDR1 and CDR2: MNHEY, SMNVEV (reference sequence). This CDR3 is built from 15 residues. Trimming left V 5 bases short and J 5 bases short, with 18 bases between. The CDR3, as DNA: TGTGCCAGCAGTCAGAGCGGAGGACCTTACGAGACCCAGTACTTC. Protein: CASSQSGGPYETQYF.

In its sample, this clonotype was seen many times. The rearrangement links TRBV6-5 to TRBJ2-7; D is undetermined. Trimming pared 2 bases from V and 2 bases from J, leaving 4 bases between. The length of the CDR3 is 12 residues. Germline V gene data show CDR1 as MNHEY and CDR2 as SVGAGI. CDR3 loop: CASSYDTYEQYF. CDR3 DNA sequence: TGTGCCAGCAGTTACGATACCTACGAGCAGTACTTC.

The J gene is TRBJ1-1, the V gene TRBV11-2; TRBD1 matches 7 bases. Germline CDR1 SGHAT, CDR2 FQNNGV. This CDR3 region has 13 residues. The J segment lost 8 bases and the V segment lost 1 base, leaving 4 bases of the junction unmatched. The CDR3 bases are TGTGCCAGCAGCTTAGGACAGGGAGGGGAAGCTTTCTTT. This gives the protein CASSLGQGGEAFF.

This clonotype was observed a few times. This chain uses TRBV6-2 or TRBV6-3 with TRBJ2-5; D gene unclear. In germline, CDR1 is MNHEY, CDR2 SVGEGT. V was shortened by 5 bases and J by 4 bases, with 8 bases between the two germline ends. The CDR3 has 12 amino acids. CDR3 amino acids: CASSRVTETQYF. The CDR3 DNA sequence: TGTGCCAGCAGTCGGGTCACAGAGACCCAGTACTTC.

The chain employs TRBV9 and TRBJ2-5, with D tentatively TRBD1 or TRBD2 (6 bases each). The CDR3 is 15 residues long. CDR1 SGDLS and CDR2 YYNGEE come from the germline V gene. V lost 0 bases and J 5 bases, leaving 14 bases between the germline ends. The CDR3 region has the DNA TGTGCCAGCAGCGTAGAATGGGGGGCGTGGGAGACCCAGTACTTC. Translated: CASSVEWGAWETQYF.

To note about this clonotype: A much larger clone differs by one base, so this may be a read error. The chain couples TRBV6-5 to TRBJ2-7; the D call may be TRBD1 or TRBD2 (7 bases each). Germline lookup yields CDR1 MNHEY and CDR2 SVGAGI. This CDR3 spans 15 amino acids. V was trimmed by 2 bases and J by 2 bases, leaving 13 bases between them. The CDR3 sequence: CASSYGQGGTYEQYF. CDR3 in DNA: TGTGCCAGCAGTTACGGGCAGGGGGGGACCTACGAGCAGTACTTC.

This clonotype has a handful of counts. At one end the junction does not follow the germline gene, possibly because of a read error. The chain has TRBV20-1 and TRBJ2-4; a weak D match, TRBD2 (7 bases). The germline V gene encodes CDR1 DFQATT and CDR2 SNEGSKA (reference sequence). The CDR3 covers 14 residues. Here the CDR3 DNA reads TGCAGTGCTAGTGGAGGGGGGGCCAAAAACATTAAGTACTTC. Protein sequence: CSASGGGAKNIKYF.

This clonotype showed up many times. V gene TRBV20-1 combines with J gene TRBJ1-3, with D tentatively TRBD1 (6 bases). Trimming left V 6 bases short and J 1 base short, with 13 bases between. The CDR3 has 14 amino acids. Germline V CDR1 and CDR2: DFQATT, SNEGSKA (reference sequence). CDR3 nucleotide sequence: TGCAGTGCCGACACAGGGAGTTCTGGAAACACCATATATTTT. This gives the protein CSADTGSSGNTIYF.

This clonotype was observed many times. The J gene is TRBJ1-1, the V gene TRBV19; D is uncertain. The germline V and J ends were trimmed by 3 bases and 0 bases, with 11 bases remaining between them. Germline V gene data show CDR1 as LNHDA and CDR2 as SQIVND (reference sequence). This CDR3 spans 15 amino acids. The CDR3 here is CASSMGSGMNTEAFF. For the CDR3, the DNA is TGTGCCAGTAGTATGGGATCCGGCATGAACACTGAAGCTTTCTTT.

This clonotype was seen repeatedly, ten times or more. This sequence joins TRBV27 and TRBJ1-5; unclear D gene. CDR3 length: 15 amino acids. The germline V gene encodes CDR1 MNHEY and CDR2 SMNVEV (reference sequence). Trimming stripped 0 bases from V and 4 bases from J, with 10 bases between. The CDR3 region has the DNA TGTGCCAGCAGTTTATCCCCGCAAGGAAATCAGCCCCAGCATTTT. Its translation: CASSLSPQGNQPQHF.

This chain joins TRBV5-1 and TRBJ2-7; the D gene is possibly TRBD1 (6 bases). Trimming pared 5 bases from V and 3 bases from J, leaving 12 bases between. The CDR3 contains 13 residues. From germline, CDR1 is SGHRS and CDR2 YFSETQ. In nucleotides, the CDR3 is TGCGCCAGCAGGATAGGGGGAATCTACGAGCAGTACTTC. This sequence encodes CASRIGGIYEQYF.

This clonotype was recorded at least ten times. This chain links TRBV12-3 or TRBV12-4 with TRBJ1-1; maybe TRBD1 (6 bases). V was shortened by 6 bases and J by 7 bases, with 12 bases between the two germline ends. CDR3 length equals 12 residues. The CDR3: CASRQKGGEAFF. The CDR3, as DNA: TGTGCCAGCAGACAAAAAGGGGGTGAAGCTTTCTTT.

This clonotype was counted a few times. The chain's CDR3 is CASSQTLGQGYGAFF. The CDR3 nucleotides are TGCGCCAGCAGCCAGACGCTGGGACAGGGGTACGGGGCTTTCTTT. The V and J genes are TRBV4-1 and TRBJ1-1; TRBD1 matches at 10 bases. This CDR3 comprises 15 residues. J gave up 11 bases and V 3 bases, and 12 bases lay outside the gene matches. Germline V gene lookup returns CDR1 MGHRA and CDR2 YSYEKL.

This clonotype has at least ten counts. The chain recombines TRBV2 with TRBJ2-7, with TRBD2 identical over 11 bases. This CDR3 has 14 amino acids. From germline, CDR1 is SNHLY and CDR2 FYNNEI. The V gene end was trimmed by 7 bases and the J gene end by 2 bases; junction bases not matched to a gene: 4. The CDR3 bases are TGTGCCAGCAAGGGGACTAGCGGACCCTACGAGCAGTACTTC. It yields the protein CASKGTSGPYEQYF.

This clonotype was observed a handful of times. The V gene is TRBV20-1, the J gene TRBJ2-7; no reliable D call. CDR1 and CDR2 (germline): DFQATT, SNEGSKA (reference sequence). V dropped 3 bases and J dropped 1 base, with 10 bases sitting between them. CDR3 length: 13 residues. DNA of the CDR3: TGCAGTGCTAGGAGAGACATTTCCTACGAGCAGTACTTC. Residues: CSARRDISYEQYF.